Following are 32 T cell receptor beta chains from one sample sequenced in a study of T cells in Graves' hyperthyroidism and ophthalmopathy. The source material, RNA transcripts, was used to amplify TCR beta CDR3 regions. Researchers ran a first-round RT-PCR on the TCR CDR3 using the HTBI primer set. Each CDR3 protein is one row after TCRdb ran MiXCR on the multiplex PCR reads. The repertoire holds about 380,000 distinct CDR3 sequences, with approximately 15% as singletons. Sequenced material: blood. The receptor source for this set is a woman aged 55-75 years with Graves' hyperthyroidism.

In its sample, this clonotype was seen a few times. The chain links TRBV5-1 to TRBJ2-6; D is ambiguous. The V end was cut by 0 bases, the J end by 2 bases, with 9 bases between. The CDR3 consists of 16 residues. Germline V gene data show CDR1 as SGHRS and CDR2 as YFSETQ. The CDR3 protein is CASSLARDAGANVLTF. Written as DNA, the CDR3 is TGCGCCAGCAGCTTGGCCCGAGATGCTGGGGCCAACGTCCTGACTTTC.

This clonotype was found many times. DNA for the CDR3: TGTGCTAGTGGTTTCGGACTGAGCACAGATACGCAGTATTTT. This encodes CASGFGLSTDTQYF. V is TRBV12-5 and J is TRBJ2-3; D might be TRBD2 (5 bases). V was pared by 3 bases and J by 0 bases, with 7 bases between. The CDR3 covers 14 residues. CDR1 is LGHNT and CDR2 is FRNRAP in the germline V gene.

This clonotype was counted ten times or more. The V call is TRBV29-1, the J call TRBJ1-2; possible D gene TRBD1, 5 bases. V lost 4 bases to trimming and J lost 4 bases, with 7 bases between them. Germline CDR1 SQVTM, CDR2 ANQGSEA. CDR3 length equals 11 residues. The CDR3 DNA is TGCAGCGTTGGAACAGGCTATGGCTACACCTTC. It translates to CSVGTGYGYTF.

This chain connects TRBV20-1 to TRBJ2-7; D may be TRBD1 (6 bases). Germline values: CDR1 DFQATT, CDR2 SNEGSKA (reference sequence). V dropped 8 bases and J dropped 2 bases, with 16 bases sitting between them. The CDR3 extends over 13 amino acids. CDR3 sequence reads: CSTGRAFTYEQYF. The CDR3 DNA sequence: TGCAGTACAGGGCGGGCGTTTACCTACGAGCAGTACTTC.

This clonotype showed up just a few times. A read error may be the cause here, since a much bigger clone is one base away. This rearrangement joins TRBV2 to TRBJ2-3; perhaps TRBD1 as D (6 bases). CDR3 size: 11 residues. Germline V gene data show CDR1 as SNHLY and CDR2 as FYNNEI. The DNA for the CDR3 is TGTGCCAGCAGATGGACAGATACGCAGTGTTTT. Translated: CASRWTDTQCF. The entire variable domain, with the rest obtained from reference TRBV2 and TRBJ2-3, is as follows: EPEVTQTPSHQVTQMGQEVILRCVPISNHLYFYWYRQILGQKVEFLVSFYNNEISEKSEIFDDQFSVERPDGSNFTLKIRSTKLEDSAMYFCASRWTDTQCFGPGTRLTVL.

This clonotype has more than one count but fewer than ten. V is TRBV27 and J is TRBJ2-1; tentatively, D is TRBD2 (6 bases). The CDR3 sequence is 21 residues long. Germline V gene sequence: CDR1 MNHEY, CDR2 SMNVEV (reference sequence). The ends were cut back, 0 bases at V and 1 base at J, with 25 bases in the middle. The CDR3 DNA reads TGTGCCAGCAGTTTATCCAGCAGAAAGAGACTAGGCGACGGTTCCTACAATGAGCAGTTCTTC. The encoded protein is CASSLSSRKRLGDGSYNEQFF.

There are many counts of this clonotype. The rearrangement uses TRBV7-3 and TRBJ2-7, with D possibly being TRBD1 or TRBD2 (5 bases each). Trimming took off 5 bases at V and 5 bases at J, with 19 bases between the two ends. Germline V CDR1 and CDR2: SGHTA, FQGTGA. The length of the CDR3 is 15 residues. CDR3 nucleotides: TGTGCCAGCAGCAAGGGAGTTCTGGGGACCCACGAGCAGTACTTC. It specifies CASSKGVLGTHEQYF.

This clonotype has ten or more counts. This rearrangement joins TRBV10-3 to TRBJ2-7, with 8 nucleotides matching TRBD1. The V and J ends lost 3 bases and 3 bases, in that order; junction bases with no gene match: 13. The germline CDR1 and CDR2 sequences are ENHRY and SYGVKD. This CDR3 region has 17 residues. CDR3: CAISEAPRAGGVYEQYF. In nucleotides, the CDR3 is TGTGCCATCAGTGAAGCCCCCCGGGCAGGGGGCGTCTACGAGCAGTACTTC.

The chain carries TRBV6-1 and TRBJ2-2, with D possibly being TRBD1 or TRBD2 (5 bases each). Germline V gives CDR1 MNHNS, CDR2 SASEGT. The V and J ends lost 1 base and 8 bases respectively, with 14 bases between them. This CDR3 spans 15 amino acids. CDR3: CASSEEGTPPGELFF. The DNA of the CDR3 is TGTGCCAGCAGTGAAGAGGGGACCCCCCCTGGGGAGCTGTTTTTT.

This clonotype was found a few times. This chain links TRBV7-8 with TRBJ1-2; perhaps TRBD1 as D (6 bases). V gave up 0 bases and J gave up 0 bases, with 11 bases separating them. Per the germline V gene, CDR1 is SGHVS and CDR2 is FQNEAQ. The CDR3 spans 16 residues. CDR3 nucleotide sequence: TGTGCCAGCAGCTTAGCCCCTCGGGGGCCTAACTATGGCTACACCTTC. As protein: CASSLAPRGPNYGYTF. Using reference TRBV7-8 and TRBJ1-2 for the parts outside the CDR3, the full variable domain is GAGVSQSPRYKVAKRGQDVALRCDPISGHVSLFWYQQALGQGPEFLTYFQNEAQLDKSGLPSDRFFAERPEGSVSTLKIQRTQQEDSAVYLCASSLAPRGPNYGYTFGSGTRLTVV.

The table lists this clonotype with many counts. V usage is TRBV10-3 and J usage is TRBJ2-1, with 12 bases fitting TRBD2. The CDR3 covers 16 residues. After removal of 6 bases from V and 3 bases from J, the junction contained 6 bases not matched to a gene. The V gene's germline CDR1 is ENHRY and CDR2 SYGVKD. The DNA for the CDR3 is TGTGCCATCAGATCGAGACTAGCGGGAGACTACAATGAGCAGTTCTTC. Its translation is CAIRSRLAGDYNEQFF.

Ten or more counts support this clonotype. The genes are TRBV2 and TRBJ1-4; TRBD1 matches at 7 bases. Germline V gene sequence: CDR1 SNHLY, CDR2 FYNNEI. Trimming at V came to 3 bases and at J to 8 bases, leaving 15 bases not matched to a gene. This CDR3 is built from 17 residues. CDR3 sequence reads: CASSDDGTEPILEKLFF. The CDR3, as DNA: TGTGCCAGCAGTGATGACGGGACAGAACCTATCTTGGAAAAACTGTTTTTT.

This clonotype has ten or more counts. This chain connects TRBV9 to TRBJ1-1; D is ambiguous. Germline V gene lookup returns CDR1 SGDLS and CDR2 YYNGEE. The CDR3 runs to 14 residues. The ends were cut back, 3 bases at V and 0 bases at J, with 9 bases in the middle. CDR3 coding DNA: TGTGCCAGCAGCGCCGGGTTTGTGAACACTGAAGCTTTCTTT. It codes for CASSAGFVNTEAFF.

This clonotype was counted between two and nine times. The chain recombines TRBV20-1 with TRBJ2-4; 8 bases are shared with TRBD1. Germline CDR1 is DFQATT and CDR2 is SNEGSKA (reference sequence). The J segment lost 7 bases and the V segment lost 5 bases, leaving 13 bases of the junction unmatched. The CDR3 extends over 15 amino acids. CDR3 DNA: TGCAGTGCTCTACCGGGACAGGATGGGTTGAACATTCAGTACTTC. This encodes CSALPGQDGLNIQYF.

This clonotype appeared a few times. The V and J genes are TRBV20-1 and TRBJ1-1, with D possibly matching TRBD1 (5 bases). Trimming removed 3 bases from V and 4 bases from J, with 12 bases in between. Germline loops: CDR1 DFQATT, CDR2 SNEGSKA (reference sequence). This CDR3 is built from 13 residues. CDR3 in DNA: TGCAGTGCTAGTCGGGGCAGGAGCACTGAAGCTTTCTTT. Protein product: CSASRGRSTEAFF.

This clonotype was recorded at least ten times. The chain recombines TRBV24-1 with TRBJ2-1, with 7 positions matching TRBD2. Germline V CDR1 and CDR2: KGHDR, SFDVKD. Germline trimming cut 5 bases from V and 8 bases from J; bases unmatched to any gene: 5. This CDR3 comprises 13 residues. The CDR3 here is CATSGGSDDEQFF. Written as DNA, the CDR3 is TGTGCCACCAGTGGCGGGAGTGATGATGAGCAGTTCTTC.

This clonotype was found many times. The chain couples TRBV6-6 to TRBJ2-7; no clear D. Germline assignment: CDR1 MNHNY and CDR2 SVGAGI (reference sequence). Trimming pared 0 bases from V and 1 base from J, leaving 13 bases between. The CDR3 contains 16 residues. The DNA for the CDR3 is TGTGCCAGCAGTTACTCGAAATCTGGTCTATCCTACGAGCAGTACTTC. Its protein is CASSYSKSGLSYEQYF.

This clonotype has more than one count but fewer than ten. The chain employs TRBV29-1 and TRBJ2-1, with 10 bases aligning to TRBD1. After removal of 4 bases from V and 6 bases from J, the junction contained 3 bases not matched to a gene. Germline CDR1 SQVTM, CDR2 ANQGSEA. The CDR3 has 13 residues. The CDR3 sequence is CSVGRTGGNEQFF. The CDR3, as DNA: TGCAGCGTTGGTCGGACAGGGGGCAATGAGCAGTTCTTC.

This clonotype was recorded many times. The rearrangement uses TRBV11-3 and TRBJ2-1, with a weak D call TRBD2 (5 bases). The CDR3 runs 14 residues. Per the germline V gene, CDR1 is SGHNT and CDR2 is YENEEA. V lost 4 bases and J 7 bases, leaving 14 bases between the germline ends. The DNA of the CDR3 is TGTGCCAGCAGCTCCAACCCGAAGCGGAATGAGCAGTTCTTC. Protein: CASSSNPKRNEQFF.

This clonotype has only a few counts. This chain's CDR3 is CSARDRQKWGQETQYF. As DNA, the CDR3 is TGCAGTGCTAGAGATCGACAGAAGTGGGGGCAAGAGACCCAGTACTTC. This sequence joins TRBV20-1 and TRBJ2-5, with D perhaps assigned TRBD1 or TRBD2 (5 bases each). Germline V gives CDR1 DFQATT, CDR2 SNEGSKA (reference sequence). The germline V and J ends were trimmed by 0 bases and 2 bases, with 16 bases remaining between them. The CDR3 is 16 residues long.

The rearrangement joins TRBV6-2 or TRBV6-3 to TRBJ1-4, with TRBD1 matching 8 bases. This CDR3 has 14 residues. J was trimmed by 4 bases and V by 6 bases; bases with no gene match: 4. Looked up from germline, CDR1 is MNHEY and CDR2 is SVGEGT. CDR3 DNA: TGTGCCAGCAGACCGGGACAGGTTAATGAAAAACTGTTTTTT. Translation gives CASRPGQVNEKLFF.

This clonotype was counted at least ten times. The rearrangement joins TRBV11-2 to TRBJ1-1; a weak D match, TRBD1 (5 bases). Germline values: CDR1 SGHAT, CDR2 FQNNGV. The CDR3 is made up of 14 amino acids. Trimming took 9 bases from V and 1 from J, leaving 15 bases between them. In DNA form, the CDR3 reads TGTGCCAGTGCGGGGGGGACGAGGAACACTGAAGCTTTCTTT. As protein: CASAGGTRNTEAFF.

This clonotype was seen a few times. Since a much larger clone is just one base distant, this may be a read error. The chain combines TRBV20-1 with TRBJ1-5; D possibly corresponds to TRBD1 (5 bases). The CDR3 loop spans 12 amino acids. Germline V CDR1 and CDR2: DFQATT, SNEGSKA (reference sequence). In DNA, the CDR3 is TGCAGTGGCGGGGGGAGCAATCAGTCCCAGCATTTT. It yields the protein CSGGGSNQSQHF.

Points on this clonotype: At one end, the junction sequence differs from germline, possibly due to a read error. The chain has TRBV7-3 and TRBJ2-7, with 7 bases aligning to TRBD1. Germline CDR1 and CDR2: SGHTA and FQGTGA. The CDR3 is made up of 13 amino acids. This chain's CDR3 is CASSQDRYNEQYF. The CDR3 region has the DNA TGTGCTAGCAGCCAGGACAGGTACAATGAGCAGTACTTC.

There are many counts of this clonotype. This rearrangement joins TRBV11-2 to TRBJ2-7, with a tentative D call TRBD1 (6 bases). V lost 4 bases to trimming and J lost 1 base, with 20 bases between them. The CDR3 runs 17 residues. Germline-derived CDR1 and CDR2 are SGHAT and FQNNGV. The chain's CDR3 is CASSYQTMGTISYEQYF. The CDR3, as DNA: TGTGCCAGCAGCTACCAAACAATGGGGACAATTTCCTACGAGCAGTACTTC.

This clonotype has a count of ten or more. The chain links TRBV27 to TRBJ1-2; D might be TRBD1 (5 bases). V lost 5 bases and J 3 bases, leaving 7 bases between the germline ends. The CDR3 consists of 12 residues. CDR1 and CDR2 from the germline V gene are MNHEY and SMNVEV (reference sequence). The chain's CDR3 is CASSKTDYGYTF. In nucleotides, the CDR3 is TGTGCCAGCAGTAAGACAGACTATGGCTACACCTTC.

Many counts were recorded for this clonotype. The chain carries TRBV6-1 and TRBJ2-3; D might be TRBD1 (5 bases). V was pared by 5 bases and J by 2 bases, with 14 bases between. The CDR3 has 15 amino acids. Germline assignment: CDR1 MNHNS and CDR2 SASEGT. CDR3 protein: CASSYSGRDTDTQYF. The CDR3 bases are TGTGCCAGCAGTTACTCAGGGCGTGACACAGATACGCAGTATTTT.

This chain links TRBV13 with TRBJ2-1; D perhaps matches TRBD1 (6 bases). The last part of the DNA fits TRBJ2-7 better; the J call may be wrong. The CDR3 totals 13 residues. The germline V gene has CDR1 PRHDT and CDR2 FYEKMQ (reference sequence). In nucleotides, the CDR3 is TGTGCCAGCGGGGACATCCGCTACAATGAGCAGTACTTC. This sequence encodes CASGDIRYNEQYF.

This clonotype came up many times. The chain is built from TRBV7-8 and TRBJ2-5; D is perhaps TRBD1 or TRBD2 (6 bases each). V was pared by 2 bases and J by 6 bases, with 13 bases between. Germline values: CDR1 SGHVS, CDR2 FQNEAQ. The CDR3 has 14 residues. CDR3 nucleotide sequence: TGTGCCAGCAGCTTACTTGGAGGGACAAAGACCCAGTACTTC. Residues: CASSLLGGTKTQYF.

Ten or more counts support this clonotype. The rearrangement joins TRBV2 to TRBJ2-3; D may be TRBD1 or TRBD2 (5 bases each). Germline CDR1 is SNHLY and CDR2 is FYNNEI. This CDR3 region has 14 residues. The V end lost 6 bases, the J end lost 0 bases, and 10 bases lay between the germline ends. The chain's CDR3 is CASRGTDSTDTQYF. CDR3 bases: TGTGCCAGCAGGGGGACGGATAGCACAGATACGCAGTATTTT.

V gene TRBV9 combines with J gene TRBJ2-2; 9 positions agree with TRBD2. Germline loops: CDR1 SGDLS, CDR2 YYNGEE. The CDR3 has 15 amino acids. Trimming at V came to 3 bases and at J to 1 base, leaving 1 base not matched to a gene. The CDR3 spells CASSALAGNTGELFF. The CDR3 DNA reads as TGTGCCAGCAGCGCACTAGCGGGGAACACCGGGGAGCTGTTTTTT. Based on the CDR3 plus reference TRBV9 and TRBJ2-2, the full variable domain is DSGVTQTPKHLITATGQRVTLRCSPRSGDLSVYWYQQSLDQGLQFLIQYYNGEERAKGNILERFSAQQFPDLHSELNLSSLELGDSALYFCASSALAGNTGELFFGEGSRLTVL.

This clonotype came up a few times. Given a much more abundant clone one base away, this may be a read error. This chain connects TRBV5-1 to TRBJ2-7; 12 nucleotides agree with TRBD1. The CDR3 consists of 15 residues. The V gene's germline CDR1 is SGHRS and CDR2 YFSETQ. Trimming cost V 2 bases and J 3 bases; bases outside gene matches: 3. Here the CDR3 reads CASSFGTGGVYEQYF. The CDR3 nucleotides are TGCGCCAGCAGCTTCGGGACAGGGGGCGTCTACGAGCAGTACTTC.